What follows describes a single T cell receptor (beta chain). Germline V CDR1 and CDR2: KGHSH, LQKENI. The CDR3 has 16 residues. V lost 3 bases and J 0 bases, leaving 12 bases between the germline ends. The assay was immunoSEQ multiplex PCR, and TCRdb's table has in-frame clones only and misses some. The table shows under 350,000 clones, with roughly 85% occurring only once. These data originate in a study of blood T cell repertoires in COVID-19. Study in general: T cells, B-cell-depleted T cells, or PBMCs provided the cDNA or gDNA that served as material.

V is TRBV18 and J is TRBJ2-1; D not resolved. The clonotype originates from a woman aged 45-65 years who had recovered from COVID-19. Sequenced: peripheral blood. The CDR3 sequence: CASSPPLLYSYNEQFF. The CDR3, as DNA: TGTGCCAGCTCACCCCCGTTACTTTACTCCTACAATGAGCAGTTCTTC. Full variable domain (rest looked up from reference TRBV18 and TRBJ2-1): NAGVMQNPRHLVRRRGQEARLRCSPMKGHSHVYWYRQLPEEGLKFMVYLQKENIIDESGMPKERFSAEFPKEGPSILRIQQVVRGDSAAYFCASSPPLLYSYNEQFFGPGTRLTVL.